The 21 T cell receptor beta chains listed next were all sequenced from one sample in a study of shared clonotypes between healthy human individuals. The protocol was immunoSEQ multiplex PCR, while the TCRdb copy is restricted to in-frame clones and leaves out a portion. There are some 1 million clones in the sample; roughly 75% occur only once, and roughly 1.5% lies in the top ten. Sequenced material: memory CD4+ T cells sorted from blood. Indicated subset: CD45RA-negative fraction. Source of these receptors: a man between 18 and 35 years old in good health.

The gene calls are TRBV10-3 and TRBJ1-3, with D possibly TRBD1 on 5 matching bases. The germline gives CDR1 ENHRY, CDR2 SYGVKD. The CDR3 sequence is 15 residues long. V was clipped by 4 bases and J by 0 bases, with 10 bases between them. Here the CDR3 reads CAISGGVGSGNTIYF. CDR3 DNA sequence: TGTGCCATCAGTGGAGGGGTCGGCTCTGGAAACACCATATATTTT.

The chain has TRBV2 and TRBJ1-5, with D possibly being TRBD1 (6 bases). The CDR3 length is 14 residues. Trimming took 3 bases from V and 2 from J, leaving 8 bases between them. Germline V gene sequence: CDR1 SNHLY, CDR2 FYNNEI. The CDR3 sequence: CASSEAGGNQPQHF. The CDR3 DNA reads TGTGCCAGCAGTGAGGCAGGGGGCAATCAGCCCCAGCATTTT.

A note on this clone: Other nucleotide sequences in the sample specify the same CDR3. This chain connects TRBV5-1 to TRBJ2-1, with D possibly matching TRBD1 (5 bases). The V and J ends lost 2 bases and 5 bases respectively, with 8 bases between them. The CDR3 runs 13 residues. Germline V gene data show CDR1 as SGHRS and CDR2 as YFSETQ. The DNA of the CDR3 is TGCGCCAGCAGCTTTTCAGGGAACAATGAGCAGTTCTTC. Its protein product is CASSFSGNNEQFF.

As to this clone: Other nucleotide sequences from this sample produce the same CDR3. This chain connects TRBV6-5 to TRBJ2-6; D remains unclear. Trimming left V 2 bases short and J 2 bases short, with 7 bases between. Germline loops: CDR1 MNHEY, CDR2 SVGAGI. The CDR3 has 15 residues. DNA of the CDR3: TGTGCCAGCAGTTACGGTGGGGCTGGGGCCAACGTCCTGACTTTC. It codes for CASSYGGAGANVLTF.

The chain employs TRBV6-9 and TRBJ2-2; either TRBD1 or TRBD2 may supply D (5 bases each). V shed 2 bases and J shed 2 bases, with 12 bases lying between them. The CDR3 sequence is 16 residues long. CDR1 is MNHGY, CDR2 SVAAGI, per germline. CDR3 amino acids: CASSYVRGANTGELFF. The CDR3 DNA follows: TGTGCCAGCAGTTATGTTAGAGGGGCTAACACCGGGGAGCTGTTTTTT.

V is TRBV5-1 and J is TRBJ1-5; D is perhaps TRBD1 (5 bases). Looked up from germline, CDR1 is SGHRS and CDR2 is YFSETQ. The germline V and J ends were trimmed by 4 bases and 6 bases, with 14 bases remaining between them. This CDR3 contains 14 residues. The CDR3 is CASSRGEVGQPQHF. In DNA, the CDR3 is TGCGCCAGCAGCCGGGGGGAGGTGGGTCAGCCCCAGCATTTT.

The chain recombines TRBV6-5 with TRBJ2-2; D is ambiguous. The V and J ends lost 9 bases and 3 bases respectively, with 8 bases between them. Germline CDR1 reads MNHEY; CDR2 reads SVGAGI. This CDR3 has 12 amino acids. The CDR3 region has the DNA TGTGCCAGGATAACTTACACCGGGGAGCTGTTTTTT. It yields the protein CARITYTGELFF.

V gene TRBV4-3 combines with J gene TRBJ2-7; 14 bases align to TRBD2. The CDR3 is 16 amino acids. The J segment lost 2 bases and the V segment lost 4 bases, leaving 4 bases of the junction unmatched. Germline values: CDR1 LGHNA, CDR2 YSLEER. CDR3 nucleotides: TGCGCCAGCAGCCTGGGACTAGCGGGGGACGCCTACGAGCAGTACTTC. It codes for CASSLGLAGDAYEQYF.

J is TRBJ1-5 and V is TRBV5-6, with D uncertain. V was pared by 0 bases and J by 4 bases, with 8 bases between. Germline V lookup: CDR1 SGHDT, CDR2 YYEEEE. This CDR3 has 14 amino acids. The DNA of the CDR3 is TGTGCCAGCAGCTTGGGGGCCCAAAATCAGCCCCAGCATTTT. Protein: CASSLGAQNQPQHF.

V gene TRBV11-2 combines with J gene TRBJ2-1; the D gene is possibly TRBD2 (5 bases). Germline loops: CDR1 SGHAT, CDR2 FQNNGV. Trimming took off 1 base at V and 9 bases at J, with 16 bases between the two ends. This CDR3 is built from 15 residues. The CDR3: CASSLGGTRSSEQFF. CDR3 coding DNA: TGTGCCAGCAGCTTAGGGGGAACTAGATCCTCTGAGCAGTTCTTC.

The rearrangement links TRBV2 to TRBJ1-4; D is possibly TRBD1 (5 bases). Germline CDR1 SNHLY, CDR2 FYNNEI. Trimming removed 6 bases at V and 6 bases at J, with 14 bases between. The CDR3 totals 14 residues. CDR3 protein: CASRRTIWDEKLFF. For the CDR3, the DNA is TGTGCCAGCAGACGGACAATCTGGGATGAAAAACTGTTTTTT.

The chain uses TRBV28 and TRBJ1-2; D possibly corresponds to TRBD1 (6 bases). The CDR3 is 14 residues long. V lost 5 bases, J lost 2 bases, and 12 bases lay in between. Germline CDR1 MDHEN, CDR2 SYDVKM. For the CDR3, the DNA is TGTGCCAGCAGTATGACAGGAAGAAACTATGGCTACACCTTC. It encodes CASSMTGRNYGYTF.

The V call is TRBV9, the J call TRBJ1-2, with 7 nucleotides matching TRBD1. The CDR3 covers 13 residues. J was trimmed by 2 bases and V by 4 bases; bases with no gene match: 2. From germline, CDR1 is SGDLS and CDR2 YYNGEE. For the CDR3, the DNA is TGTGCCAGCAGCTTCAGGGGGAACTATGGCTACACCTTC. Protein product: CASSFRGNYGYTF.

Remarks on this clone: An end of the junction differs from the germline gene, which may be a read error. The chain uses TRBV15 and TRBJ2-7, with TRBD2 as a possible D gene (7 bases). The CDR3 is 13 residues long. CDR1 LNHNV and CDR2 YYDKDF come from the germline V gene (reference sequence). The CDR3 DNA reads as TGTGCCACCTGGGGGCGGGAGTCCTCCGAGCAGTACTTC. Residues: CATWGRESSEQYF.

This clone was seen more than once but under ten times. The J gene is TRBJ2-2, the V gene TRBV7-6, with 10 bases identical to TRBD2. This CDR3 spans 17 amino acids. CDR1 and CDR2 from the germline V gene are SGHVS and FNYEAQ. J lost 6 bases, V lost 5 bases, and 12 bases had no gene match. CDR3: CASSPGASGRTSGELFF. The DNA of the CDR3 is TGTGCCAGCAGCCCTGGGGCTAGCGGGAGAACCTCCGGGGAGCTGTTTTTT.

V gene TRBV10-1 combines with J gene TRBJ2-1; 9 bases align to TRBD1. The CDR3 covers 15 residues. Trimming cost V 2 bases and J 8 bases; bases outside gene matches: 7. Per germline, CDR1 WNHNN and CDR2 SYGVQD (reference sequence). CDR3 in amino acids: CASSEPGTGYDEQFF. CDR3 nucleotides: TGCGCCAGCAGTGAGCCCGGGACAGGGTACGATGAGCAGTTCTTC.

The genes are TRBV30 and TRBJ2-5; D is ambiguous. Germline values: CDR1 GTSNPN, CDR2 SVGIG (reference sequence). The CDR3 contains 11 residues. The germline V and J ends were trimmed by 4 bases and 1 base, with 4 bases remaining between them. The CDR3 coding sequence is TGTGCCTGGAAGTCCCAAGAGACCCAGTACTTC. Amino acids: CAWKSQETQYF.

The chain combines TRBV11-2 with TRBJ2-6, with 9 bases lining up with TRBD1. This CDR3 contains 18 residues. Germline V CDR1 and CDR2: SGHAT, FQNNGV. After removal of 5 bases from V and 9 bases from J, the junction contained 17 bases not matched to a gene. The CDR3 sequence: CASSAPLTGGAWGNVLTF. CDR3 DNA: TGTGCCAGCAGCGCCCCCCTTACAGGGGGCGCATGGGGCAACGTCCTGACTTTC. The entire variable domain, with the rest obtained from reference TRBV11-2 and TRBJ2-6, is as follows: EAGVAQSPRYKIIEKRQSVAFWCNPISGHATLYWYQQILGQGPKLLIQFQNNGVVDDSQLPKDRFSAERLKGVDSTLKIQPAKLEDSAVYLCASSAPLTGGAWGNVLTFGAGSRLTVL.

In this sample, this clone turned up a few times. The chain carries TRBV2 and TRBJ1-5; unclear D gene. There are 13 residues in the CDR3. The germline gives CDR1 SNHLY, CDR2 FYNNEI. V gave up 4 bases and J gave up 6 bases, with 10 bases separating them. The CDR3 bases are TGTGCCAGCAGTGGAGATGCACTTCAGCCCCAGCATTTT. Translated, it gives CASSGDALQPQHF.

As to this clone: One junction end does not reproduce the germline sequence, and a read error may be involved. Here the CDR3 reads CAWRGARAQLF. The CDR3 DNA follows: TGTGCCTGGAGGGGGGCCAGGGCTCAACTCTTC. The chain links TRBV30 to TRBJ2-7, with a possible D match to TRBD1 (6 bases). Per the germline V gene, CDR1 is GTSNPN and CDR2 is SVGIG (reference sequence). The CDR3 is 11 residues long. Supplemented by reference TRBV30 and TRBJ2-7, the full variable domain reads SQTIHQWPATLVQPVGSPLSLECTVEGTSNPNLYWYRQAAGRGLQLLFYSVGIGQISSEVPQNLSASRPQDRQFILSSKKLLLSDSGFYLCAWRGARAQLFGPGTRLTVT.

The chain has TRBV6-5 and TRBJ2-5, with 8 bases that match TRBD2. Looked up from germline, CDR1 is MNHEY and CDR2 is SVGAGI. With 4 bases clipped from V and 4 bases from J, the junction kept 5 bases outside the gene matches. The CDR3 sequence is 14 residues long. The CDR3 sequence is CASSSSGRGETQYF. Here the CDR3 DNA reads TGTGCCAGCAGTTCAAGCGGGAGAGGAGAGACCCAGTACTTC.